This T cell receptor beta chain was observed in a study of CD4 T cells in relation to SARS-CoV-2 and coronaviruses. Across the study: After nine to eleven days of antigen culture, PBMC TCR beta CDR3s were sequenced.

Unexposed donor CD4+ T cells date from about 2011-2018, before the COVID-19 pandemic. CD4+ T cells were isolated from the cells after around 11 days of culture. The data were produced by immunoSEQ multiplex PCR, yet TCRdb's version contains in-frame clones alone and is incomplete. Seen here are some 20,000 clones, more than 70% observed once, and the top ten hold 19%. Germline loops: CDR1 SGHRS, CDR2 YFSETQ. The ends were cut back, 0 bases at V and 5 bases at J, with 11 bases in the middle. This CDR3 contains 14 residues. Note on this clone: Its antigen is not known.

The clonotype was recovered from a human donor in good health. The chain recombines TRBV5-1 with TRBJ2-5; D possibly corresponds to TRBD2 (6 bases). Sequencing was done on a sample of CD4+ T cells from PBMCs, cultured in vitro. The DNA for the CDR3 is TGCGCCAGCAGCTTGGATACGGGAGCCGAGACCCAGTACTTC. It yields the protein CASSLDTGAETQYF.